Described below is a single T cell receptor beta chain sequence and its context. Its antigen has not been determined. The sample holds no much larger clone one base away, and base qualities are not on file. TCR beta CDR3 regions were sequenced from DNA using the immunoSEQ Assay. The source study handled its data this way. To compute T cell density, TCR beta template counts were normalized to usable DNA, which was estimated by amplifying housekeeping genes. The preseqR package was used to estimate richness by extrapolating to 400,000 templates for PBMC samples and to 120,000 templates for tissue samples. Clonality was defined as one minus Pielou's evenness. To identify tissue-enriched TCRs, differential abundance testing was run on productive amino-acid clonotypes with a minimum total count of 5 and an alpha of 0.1. The Jaccard Index and the Morisita Overlap Index were used to quantify repertoire overlap between compartments. GLIPH grouped TCR beta CDR3s together with public tetramer-defined viral CDR3s, and a viral motif had to include at least three viral sequences and also show V-gene enrichment. Imported from immuneACCESS, the table was reduced by TCRdb to in-frame sequences with V and J called. These copies leave out some clones; in studies compared against another copy, an unresolved V gene accounts for under half, and the cause of the remainder is not known. V and J calls plus clone size are reproduced from that table; the DNA served to infer D and trimming. The sample profile shows 30,000 or so clones; approximately 90% of them were found once. The top ten clonotypes cover about 28% of the sample.

At diagnosis, peripheral blood, uninvolved tumor-adjacent lung and tumor were collected and were preserved as a mix of fresh-frozen and FFPE material. For TCR repertoire profiling, blood samples were analyzed in the form of peripheral blood mononuclear cells. These data are taken from a study of T cells in localized non-small cell lung cancer (TCRdb year 2020). The study in broad terms: T cell repertoires of 236 early-stage NSCLC patients were analyzed, with tumors being compared against uninvolved tumor-adjacent lungs. The cohort consisted of roughly 240 treatment-naive NSCLC patients whose localized lung tumors had been resected. Of the NSCLC patients, 129 were male and approximately 110 were female, and the mean age was approximately 66 years. What the research found in general, with its limitations: Because multi-region tumor sequencing was not performed, intratumor heterogeneity could not be ruled out. Longer overall survival was associated with higher T cell density in blood, whereas shorter survival was associated with higher clonality in adjacent lung. A median of approximately 55 of the top 100 tumor clones were detected in paired uninvolved adjacent lung, and 28 of these tumor clones were also found among the top 100 clones of the paired uninvolved adjacent lung. Because the study design was exploratory, TCR variables were selected using unadjusted p-values without false-discovery rate correction. The highest T cell clonality was observed in uninvolved tumor-adjacent lung, where clonality exceeded that of tumor, suggesting that antigenic responses were more focused in uninvolved tumor-adjacent lung.

The receptor was derived from a female donor older than 55 with stage I lung adenocarcinoma. Specimen: peripheral blood, collected before any cancer treatment.

The nucleotide sequence reads TGTGCCATCAGTGAGGGCACAGATACGCAGTATTTT. Its translation reads: CAISEGTDTQYF. Recombination linked TRBV10-3 to TRBJ2-3; too little of a D gene remains to name it. V and J lose 2 bases and 1 base, and a span of 1 base separates them. Inclusive of the bounding cysteine and phenylalanine, the CDR3 is 12 residues long. Of the read, only the CDR3 DNA is kept; its 36 bases are in frame from base 1. As encoded in the germline V gene, CDR1 is ENHRY while CDR2 is SYGVKD.